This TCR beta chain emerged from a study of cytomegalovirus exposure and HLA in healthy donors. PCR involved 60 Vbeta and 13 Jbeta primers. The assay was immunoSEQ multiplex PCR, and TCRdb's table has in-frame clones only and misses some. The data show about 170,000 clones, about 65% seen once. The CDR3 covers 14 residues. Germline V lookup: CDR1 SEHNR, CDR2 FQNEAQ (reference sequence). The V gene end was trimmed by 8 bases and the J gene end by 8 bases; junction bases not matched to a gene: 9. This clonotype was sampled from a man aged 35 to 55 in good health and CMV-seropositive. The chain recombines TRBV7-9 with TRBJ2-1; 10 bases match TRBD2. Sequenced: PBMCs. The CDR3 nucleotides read TGTGCCAGCCAAGGGAGCGGGGGGGCCCATGAGCAGTTCTTC. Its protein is CASQGSGGAHEQFF.